The following is a TCR beta chain sequence with its context. The data stem from a study of blood T cell repertoires in COVID-19. The wider study: Samples of COVID-19 (acute and convalescent) were obtained from the United States, Italy and Spain. T cells, B-cell-depleted T cells, or PBMCs provided the cDNA or gDNA that served as material.

This CDR3 is built from 13 residues. Germline lookup yields CDR1 SGHRS and CDR2 YFSETQ. Trimming left V 3 bases short and J 4 bases short, with 10 bases between. Original analysis: Reference gene primer amplification gave nucleated cell count estimates. Method: immunoSEQ multiplex PCR; TCRdb's copy keeps in-frame clones and lacks some. D and trimming come from the DNA, and the V and J calls and clone size come from that table. The sample records roughly 130,000 clones, 84% being singletons. The receptor's source is a woman in her sixties with acute or convalescent COVID-19. V and J are TRBV5-1 and TRBJ1-2; possibly TRBD1 for D (6 bases). Sequenced: peripheral blood. Here the CDR3 reads CASSSTGPYGYTF. The CDR3 DNA is TGCGCCAGCAGCTCCACAGGGCCCTATGGCTACACCTTC. Full variable domain (remainder filled in from reference TRBV5-1 and TRBJ1-2): KAGVTQTPRYLIKTRGQQVTLSCSPISGHRSVSWYQQTPGQGLQFLFEYFSETQRNKGNFPGRFSGRQFSNSRSEMNVSTLELGDSALYLCASSSTGPYGYTFGSGTRLTVV.